The sequence of this T cell receptor beta chain was determined in a study of CD8+ T cells in alopecia areata (dated by TCRdb to 2016 to 2018). About the study as a whole: The treated patients took part in an open-label pilot trial in which moderate-to-severe alopecia areata was treated with oral tofacitinib at 5 to 10 mg twice daily. Scalp tissue and sorted CD4+ and CD8+ peripheral blood T cells from patchy and totalis/universalis alopecia areata patients and from healthy controls were covered by human TCRbeta sequencing. Tofacitinib-treated patients had biopsies at baseline and at 4 and 24 weeks of treatment, with a later scalp biopsy in several patients. Scalp clonality was compared among normal scalp (n=4), patchy alopecia areata scalp (n=8), and alopecia totalis/universalis scalp (n=8). RNA was extracted with the PAXgene miRNA kit for fixed scalp, the miRNeasy kit for PBMCs, and the RNeasy kit for mouse skin. High-throughput TCRbeta sequencing was used to examine T cell clonal expansion in alopecia areata in both the C3H/HeJ mouse model and human patients. Patients stayed on tofacitinib for 6 to 18 months and then had 6 months of follow-up off drug so that delayed response and recurrence could be assessed. The SALT score, which quantifies the percentage of affected scalp surface area, was used to measure disease severity in treated patients. Amplification of TCRbeta CDR3 regions was done by immunoSEQ multiplex PCR using 35 Vbeta forward primers and 13 Jbeta reverse primers. Results the study describes overall, beyond this receptor: Resident alphabeta T cells in normal human skin are also sequenced, complicating scalp TCR repertoire analysis, unlike mouse skin dominated by gammadelta T cells. Because the treated cohort was small and had just a single nonresponder, larger studies are needed to establish links between baseline CD8+ expansion and response. Tofacitinib significantly decreased scalp clonality and the number of expanded CD8+ clones among the top 100 scalp clones. Compared with normal scalp, lesional scalp, particularly in alopecia totalis/universalis, had higher clonality and more expanded CD8+ clones, which suggests antigenic drive. Shared TCR sequences between patients were less evident than in mice, which may be partly attributable to HLA diversity in the patient population. Many expanded lesional clones persisted in scalp and blood during tofacitinib treatment, which may partly explain relapse after stopping treatment.

The sample's treatment or condition label, in plain terms: oral pan-JAK inhibitor, 5-10 mg twice daily. From alopecia areata patients, peripheral blood was collected along with lesional scalp punch biopsies. PBMCs were separated by density centrifugation and stained for CD3, CD4 and CD8, after which CD4+ and CD8+ T cells were sorted on a FACSAria. Details on this clone: No cognate antigen has been identified for it. Within one base of it there is no much larger clone, and no base qualities were kept.

Library method: the immunoSEQ multiplex PCR assay. RNA was extracted from all samples and reverse transcribed into cDNA, which served as template for TCR sequencing. First-strand cDNA was synthesized with SuperScript III using a 2:1 mix of oligo-dT and random hexamers. A synthetic immune receptor repertoire was used to assess amplification bias, and residual bias was removed computationally. In the authors' own workflow: Raw reads were preprocessed to remove errors, and CDR3 was defined according to IMGT conventions as the region from the conserved cysteine to phenylalanine. Clonality was calculated as 1 minus Shannon entropy normalized by log2 of the number of productive unique TCRs. Whether scalp clones were CD4 or CD8 was inferred by matching scalp TCRbeta sequences against CD4 and CD8 repertoires sorted from blood. Sourced from immuneACCESS, this table was stored by TCRdb with only in-frame sequences that have V and J called. A share of the clones is absent; for the studies checked, an unresolved V gene accounts for under half, and the remainder has no known explanation. That table furnishes V, J and clone size, whereas the DNA furnished D and trimming. Recorded for this sample are 200,000 to 250,000 clones; more than 60% of them occurred a single time. 1% to 1.5% of the sample belongs to the ten largest clones.

Based on the germline V gene, the CDR1 and CDR2 sequences are KGHSH and LQKENI. V loses 3 bases, J loses 5 bases, and the germline ends lie 10 bases apart. The CDR3 starts with the cysteine, ends with the phenylalanine, and has 13 residues. Only the CDR3 DNA stays, 39 bases, in frame from base 1. Sequenced here: CD4+ T cells sorted from blood, sampled at approximately week 44, from a patient treated with tofacitinib. Recombination connected TRBV18 to TRBJ2-5; the D assignment is uncertain and may be TRBD1 or TRBD2, with 5 bases supporting each. This sequence originates from a human donor with alopecia areata. The CDR3 protein: CASSPSRDETQYF. The DNA reads TGTGCCAGCTCACCGAGTAGGGACGAGACCCAGTACTTC.